Described below is a single T cell receptor beta chain sequence and its context. The specificity of this receptor is unknown. It has no much larger one-base neighbor in the sample; base qualities were not kept. V is pruned by 5 bases and J by 7 bases, leaving 10 bases of the junction without a gene match. The CDR1 and CDR2 encoded by the germline V gene are SNHLY and FYNNEI. The CDR3 contains 14 residues, cysteine and phenylalanine counted. Just the 42-base CDR3 DNA is kept, in frame starting at base 1. These data are taken from a study of shared clonotypes between healthy human individuals (dated by TCRdb to 2018 to 2021). General notes on the study: The cohort included a few men and a couple of women between 18 and 49 years of age. For each donor, three plates each were used for CD4 naive and CD4 memory, two plates were used for CD8 naive, and one plate was used for CD8 memory. The study deeply sequenced blood TCR repertoires of five healthy adults to estimate repertoire size and the extent of clonotype sharing between individuals. Libraries were prepared and TCR repertoires were sequenced by different laboratories using diverse techniques, in order to increase sequencing depth and limit assay-specific biases. Leukapheresis yielded between about 0.85 and 10 billion PBMCs per donor. Overall study results and their limits: The genetic and exposure-history diversity represented was limited by the small number of donors. When a few donors were compared, the shared fraction of clonotypes was around 5% for naive CD4, approximately 3.5% for naive CD8, roughly 2.5% for memory CD4, and less than 0.45% for memory CD8. Incomplete sequencing was indicated by rarefaction of sorted-subset datasets, despite the large sequencing depth. Sampling was limited to blood, and TCR repertoires in tissue likely differ from TCR repertoires in blood. Pairwise subsampling indicated that sequencing depth was expected to affect the degree of clonotype sharing among donors. Larger estimated clonotype richness was generally found for naive subsets than for memory subsets. Higher generation probabilities were observed for clonotypes shared by all four sorted-subset donors than for non-shared clonotypes.

Using the deep immunoSEQ assay, multiplex PCR amplified TCR CDR3 regions from genomic DNA. Extracted genomic DNA from each cell subset was spread evenly across all wells of several immunoSEQ 96-well plates, with each plate serving as a replicate. For sorted subsets, each replicate PCR was loaded with around 220 ng genomic DNA, equivalent to 30,000 or so T cell genomes. Purified libraries were quantified with a Qubit 3.0 fluorometer, sized on a Bioanalyzer 2100, and re-quantified with the KAPA Library Quantification kit. Every immunoSEQ 96-well plate was sequenced on a dedicated single-read 150-cycle Illumina NextSeq 550 flow cell. In the authors' own workflow: Because only junctional sequences without quality scores were contained in the immunoSEQ output, filtering matching that applied to full-length reads could not be performed. Sequences were annotated with PyIR, a Python wrapper for IgBLAST v1.9, using IMGT germline references to assign V/J genes and CDR3. Reads were filtered out if the reads had weak V/J assignments (E-value above 1e-6), no CDR3, stop codons, out-of-frame junctions, or ambiguous translated residues. V3J clonotypes were defined as sequences sharing an identical inferred V gene, J gene, and CDR3 amino acid sequence. Percentage overlap between repertoires was computed as shared unique clonotypes divided by the size of the smaller repertoire. Repertoire richness was assessed with RTK rarefaction, the Chao1 estimator, and Recon v2.1 estimates of unobserved clonotypes. For all TCRbeta clonotypes obtained by the gDNA method from a few donors, generation probabilities were computed with OLGA. TCRdb carries this immuneACCESS record with in-frame sequences only. Its versions omit some clonotypes, under half of them owing to an unresolved V gene in the studies checked, with the rest unexplained. Clonal size and the V and J genes are those of that table, whereas D and trimming came from the DNA. The table for this sample lists some 630,000 clones; around 96% of them were counted only once. The top ten clonotypes cover approximately 0.1% of the sample.

CD8 naive samples consisted of CD45RO-negative cells that were positively selected for CCR7, yielding a CD45RA+CCR7+ population without TemRA cells. Healthy HIV-negative adults with no recently reported acute infections or vaccinations were included as donors. Every donor was a Caucasian adult living in Nashville, Tennessee, USA. Blood was obtained by leukapheresis, after which PBMCs were separated by Ficoll-Histopaque density gradient centrifugation and cryopreserved in liquid nitrogen vapor phase. Purity and quantity of every magnetically sorted T cell population were checked by analytical flow cytometry. From each sorted fraction, genomic DNA was isolated and quantified by UV absorbance on a Nanodrop 2000c.

Recombination joined TRBV2 with TRBJ1-1; TRBD1 aligns with 7 central bases. The receptor was isolated from a young woman in good health. The sequenced sample was naive CD8+ T cells sorted from blood. The intended sense of this specimen's cell subset or site label: CD45RA+CCR7+. The DNA sequence is TGTGCCAGCAGTACCCGGGACAGATTATTTGAAGCTTTCTTT. Translated, this is CASSTRDRLFEAFF.